This T cell receptor (beta chain) is drawn from a study of PD-L1 blockade in urothelial cancer. On the study more broadly: About 85% of the roughly 30 patients were males with bladder-origin urothelial cancer. Among blood samples, the median T cell count was roughly 150,000.

Time point of the sample: pretreatment peripheral blood. Spiking of synthetic TCR analog templates was performed in each PCR. Sequenced by immunoSEQ multiplex PCR; TCRdb stores in-frame clones only, minus some. The sample contains roughly 52,000 clones, around 79% of which appear only once. This clonotype was sampled from a man between 65 and 79 years old with urothelial cancer. The specimen was PBMCs, collected around atezolizumab (anti-PD-L1) treatment.

CDR3 DNA sequence: TGCGCCAGCAGCTTGGGCGGGGGCGGCGGCTATGGCTACACCTTC. Translation: CASSLGGGGGYGYTF. This chain links TRBV5-1 with TRBJ1-2, with a possible D match to TRBD1 (6 bases). Trimming stripped 0 bases from V and 4 bases from J, with 13 bases between. Germline V CDR1 and CDR2: SGHRS, YFSETQ. The CDR3 totals 15 residues.